Listed below are T cell receptor beta chains from one sample, sequenced in a study of blood T cell repertoires in COVID-19. Profiling relied on immunoSEQ multiplex PCR, and the TCRdb table lists in-frame clones only, not all of them. The sample has approximately 210,000 clones, 80% to 85% seen once; the top ten hold 10%. The sample was peripheral blood. These receptors all stem from a woman of 80 years or more with COVID-19, enrolled during active disease. Both conserved end residues are part of each CDR3. The D gene is left open where the match is weak. Clone size appears in some rows only: once, few, many, or a class for an expanded clone.

clone size | CDR3 length | J gene | D gene | V gene | CDR3 DNA | CDR3 protein
- | 15 | TRBJ2-7 | TRBD2 | TRBV5-5 | TGTGCCAGCAGCGGGGGGACTAGCGGGTCCTACGAGCAGTACTTC | CASSGGTSGSYEQYF
- | 14 | TRBJ2-1 | TRBD2 | TRBV6-1 | TGTGCCAGCAGTGAGGGGACGGGGGGGACTGAGCAGTTCTTC | CASSEGTGGTEQFF
- | 13 | TRBJ1-4 | - | TRBV19 | TGTGCCCGGACCGGGACAAGTAATGAAAAACTGTTTTTT | CARTGTSNEKLFF
- | 15 | TRBJ1-3 | - | TRBV18 | TGTGCCAGCTCACCGCTGGGGGGAACTGGAAACACCATATATTTT | CASSPLGGTGNTIYF
- | 14 | TRBJ1-1 | - | TRBV18 | TGTGCCAGCTCACCAGAACAGGGTCGGACTGAAGCTTTCTTT | CASSPEQGRTEAFF
- | 15 | TRBJ2-1 | TRBD2 | TRBV19 | TGTGCCAGTAGTATACTGGTAGCGGGGGGCCCTAGCCAGTTCTTC | CASSILVAGGPSQFF
once | 16 | TRBJ2-6 | - | TRBV19 | TGTGCCAGTAGTCCTACGGGGGGCGCTGGGGCCAACGTCCTGACTTTC | CASSPTGGAGANVLTF
few | 15 | TRBJ1-2 | TRBD1 | TRBV9 | TGTGCCAGCAGCGTAGAAGGGACAGCGTTCTATGGCTACACCTTC | CASSVEGTAFYGYTF
- | 15 | TRBJ1-1 | - | TRBV28 | TGTGCCAGCAGTTTAACGGTGACTGCTAACACTGAAGCTTTCTTT | CASSLTVTANTEAFF
- | 15 | TRBJ2-7 | TRBD2 | TRBV6-6 | TGTGCCAGCAGTTACTCAGCTAGCGGGGGCTACGAGCAGTACTTC | CASSYSASGGYEQYF
- | 16 | TRBJ2-7 | - | TRBV9 | TGTGCCAGCAGCCCCCGGACACCCGGCAGCTCCTACGAGCAGTACTTC | CASSPRTPGSSYEQYF
- | 14 | TRBJ1-2 | - | TRBV2 | TGTGCCAGCAGCCCTGGTGGTAAGGGGTATGGCTACACCTTC | CASSPGGKGYGYTF
- | 16 | TRBJ2-1 | - | TRBV5-1 | TGCGCCAGCAGCCCGGACCTCCCCCCGGGATACAATGAGCAGTTCTTC | CASSPDLPPGYNEQFF
- | 19 | TRBJ2-7 | - | TRBV7-6 | TGTGCCAGTCCCTTAGGGGGGACCTTCGGTCTAGCGGCGAAATACGAGCAGTACTTC | CASPLGGTFGLAAKYEQYF
- | 11 | TRBJ1-1 | - | TRBV6-5 | TGTGCCAGCGGAGACCGGGCTGAAGCTTTCTTT | CASGDRAEAFF
- | 13 | TRBJ1-2 | - | TRBV7-2 | TGTGCCAGCAGCCCAGACAGGAACTATGGCTACACCTTC | CASSPDRNYGYTF
- | 14 | TRBJ2-1 | - | TRBV7-3 | TGTGCCAGCAGCTCCGGACAAATTGGCAATGAGCAGTTCTTC | CASSSGQIGNEQFF
- | 15 | TRBJ2-7 | TRBD1 | TRBV4-2 | TGTGCCAGCAGCCAAGCAGGGGGACAGTCCTACGAGCAGTACTTC | CASSQAGGQSYEQYF
- | 15 | TRBJ1-4 | TRBD1 | TRBV10-2 | TGCGCCAGCAGTGACCCAGGACAGGGGAATGAAAAACTGTTTTTT | CASSDPGQGNEKLFF
- | 13 | TRBJ1-6 | - | TRBV6-6 | TGTGCCGTGGGAGGGTCGGTAAATTCACCCCTCCACTTT | CAVGGSVNSPLHF
- | 16 | TRBJ2-3 | TRBD2 | TRBV28 | TGTGCCAGCAGTTTCTTAGCTAGCGGATACACAGATACGCAGTATTTT | CASSFLASGYTDTQYF
- | 18 | TRBJ2-2 | TRBD2 | TRBV5-1 | TGCGCCAGCAGCTTTTTGAGTAGCGGGGCCTCGAACACCGGGGAGCTGTTTTTT | CASSFLSSGASNTGELFF
- | 15 | TRBJ2-3 | TRBD2 | TRBV6-6 | TGTGCCAGCAGTTACTGGGGGGGGAACACAGATACGCAGTATTTT | CASSYWGGNTDTQYF
- | 12 | TRBJ1-6 | - | TRBV7-2 | TGTGCCAGCAGCCCAACCAACCAGGCCCTCCACTTT | CASSPTNQALHF
- | 13 | TRBJ1-2 | - | TRBV18 | TGTGCCAGCTCACTCGATCAGAACTATGGCTACACCTTC | CASSLDQNYGYTF
- | 15 | TRBJ2-1 | TRBD1 | TRBV24-1 | TGTGCCACCAGTGATTTCGGGTCCAGGGGGCGCGGGACCTTCTTC | CATSDFGSRGRGTFF
- | 15 | TRBJ2-3 | TRBD2 | TRBV7-3 | TGTGCCAGCAGGCGATCCGGGACTAGAAGAGATACGCAGTATTTT | CASRRSGTRRDTQYF
once | 13 | TRBJ1-5 | - | TRBV18 | TGTGCCAGCTCTGGGGACACGGATCAGCCCCAGCATTTT | CASSGDTDQPQHF
many | 14 | TRBJ2-2 | - | TRBV6-1 | TGTGCCAGCAGTGACAGGGTTTCATCCGGGGAGCTGTTTTTT | CASSDRVSSGELFF
- | 14 | TRBJ2-5 | - | TRBV7-3 | TGTGCCAGCAGTGTAAGCGGACCCGAAGGGACCCAGTACTTC | CASSVSGPEGTQYF
- | 13 | TRBJ1-1 | TRBD1 | TRBV24-1 | TGTGCCTCCCAAAGACAGGGGAACACTGAAGCTTTCTTT | CASQRQGNTEAFF
- | 14 | TRBJ1-1 | - | TRBV6-5 | TGTGCCAGCAGTTACCTGCCGCGGTCCACTGAAGCTTTCTTT | CASSYLPRSTEAFF
- | 16 | TRBJ2-5 | TRBD2 | TRBV5-1 | TGCGCCAGCAGCTTGGCCCCTAGCGGGGGAGGAGAGACCCAGTACTTC | CASSLAPSGGGETQYF
- | 15 | TRBJ1-2 | - | TRBV19 | TGTGCCAGTAGTATTAAGGTGGGGCAGGACTATGGCTACACCTTC | CASSIKVGQDYGYTF
- | 13 | TRBJ1-2 | - | TRBV4-3 | TGCGCCAGCAGCGCCCGGGGGGCCGGTGGCTACACCTTC | CASSARGAGGYTF
- | 14 | TRBJ2-3 | TRBD2 | TRBV7-2 | TGTGCCAGCCGGCGGGGGGGCGGGGCAGATACGCAGTATTTT | CASRRGGGADTQYF
- | 14 | TRBJ1-4 | - | TRBV6-5 | TGTGCCAGCAGTCTTCCCGAGCTAATTGAAAAACTGTTTTTT | CASSLPELIEKLFF
- | 16 | TRBJ1-3 | TRBD1 | TRBV7-2 | TGTGCCAGCAGTTCAGTCAGGGGGCTATATGGAAACACCATATATTTT | CASSSVRGLYGNTIYF
- | 16 | TRBJ1-5 | TRBD1 | TRBV5-6 | TGTGCCAGCAGCCGATTCACCGGGACAGTCCTACAGCCCCAGCATTTT | CASSRFTGTVLQPQHF
once | 14 | TRBJ2-3 | - | TRBV6-1 | TGTGCCAGCAGTGAGGGCGGGGGCACAGATACGCAGTATTTT | CASSEGGGTDTQYF
- | 19 | TRBJ2-5 | TRBD2 | TRBV11-2 | TGTGCCAGCAGCTTACGGCTTGGGCTAGCGGGGGGGCCGGCGGAGACCCAGTACTTC | CASSLRLGLAGGPAETQYF